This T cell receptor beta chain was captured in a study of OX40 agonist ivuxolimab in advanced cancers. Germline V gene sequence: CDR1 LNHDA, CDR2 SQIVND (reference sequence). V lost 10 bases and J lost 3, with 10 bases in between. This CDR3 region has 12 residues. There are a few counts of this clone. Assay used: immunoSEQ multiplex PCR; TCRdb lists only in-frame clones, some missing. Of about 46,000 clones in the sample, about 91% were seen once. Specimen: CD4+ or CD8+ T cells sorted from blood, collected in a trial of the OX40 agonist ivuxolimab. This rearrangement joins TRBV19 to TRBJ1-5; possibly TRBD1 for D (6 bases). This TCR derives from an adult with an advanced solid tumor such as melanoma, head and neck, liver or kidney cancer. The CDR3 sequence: CATRTANQPQHF. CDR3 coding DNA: TGTGCCACCCGGACAGCCAATCAGCCCCAGCATTTT.